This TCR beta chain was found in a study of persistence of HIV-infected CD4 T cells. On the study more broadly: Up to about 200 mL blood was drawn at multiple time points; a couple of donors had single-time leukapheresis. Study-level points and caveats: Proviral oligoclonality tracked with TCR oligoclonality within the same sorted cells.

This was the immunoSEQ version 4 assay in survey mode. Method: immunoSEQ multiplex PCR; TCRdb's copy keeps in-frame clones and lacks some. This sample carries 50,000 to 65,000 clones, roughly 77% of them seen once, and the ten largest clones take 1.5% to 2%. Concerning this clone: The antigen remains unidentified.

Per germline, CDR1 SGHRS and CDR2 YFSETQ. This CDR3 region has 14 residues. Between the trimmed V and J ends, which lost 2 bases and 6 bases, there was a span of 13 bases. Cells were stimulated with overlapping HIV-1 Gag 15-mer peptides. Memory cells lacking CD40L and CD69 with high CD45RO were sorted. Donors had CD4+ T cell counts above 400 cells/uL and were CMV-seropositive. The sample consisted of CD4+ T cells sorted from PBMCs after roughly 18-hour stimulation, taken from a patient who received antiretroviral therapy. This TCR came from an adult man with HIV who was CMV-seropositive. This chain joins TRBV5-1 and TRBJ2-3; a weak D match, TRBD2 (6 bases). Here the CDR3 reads CASSLGGVGDTQYF. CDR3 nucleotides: TGCGCCAGCAGCTTAGGCGGGGTCGGGGATACGCAGTATTTT.